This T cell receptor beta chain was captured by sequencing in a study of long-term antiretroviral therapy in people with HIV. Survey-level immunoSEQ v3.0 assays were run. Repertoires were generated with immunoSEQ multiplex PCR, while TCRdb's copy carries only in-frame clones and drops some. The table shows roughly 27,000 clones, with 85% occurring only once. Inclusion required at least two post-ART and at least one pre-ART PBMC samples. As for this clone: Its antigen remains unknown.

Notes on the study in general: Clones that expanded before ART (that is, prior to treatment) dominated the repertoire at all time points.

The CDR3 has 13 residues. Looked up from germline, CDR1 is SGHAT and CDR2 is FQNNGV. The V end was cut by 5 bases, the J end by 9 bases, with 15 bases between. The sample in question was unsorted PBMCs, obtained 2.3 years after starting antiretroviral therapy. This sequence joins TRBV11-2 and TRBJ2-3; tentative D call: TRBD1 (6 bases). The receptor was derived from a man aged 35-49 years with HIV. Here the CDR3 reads CASSPGTGYTQYF. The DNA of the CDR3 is TGTGCCAGCAGCCCCGGAACAGGGTACACGCAGTATTTT.